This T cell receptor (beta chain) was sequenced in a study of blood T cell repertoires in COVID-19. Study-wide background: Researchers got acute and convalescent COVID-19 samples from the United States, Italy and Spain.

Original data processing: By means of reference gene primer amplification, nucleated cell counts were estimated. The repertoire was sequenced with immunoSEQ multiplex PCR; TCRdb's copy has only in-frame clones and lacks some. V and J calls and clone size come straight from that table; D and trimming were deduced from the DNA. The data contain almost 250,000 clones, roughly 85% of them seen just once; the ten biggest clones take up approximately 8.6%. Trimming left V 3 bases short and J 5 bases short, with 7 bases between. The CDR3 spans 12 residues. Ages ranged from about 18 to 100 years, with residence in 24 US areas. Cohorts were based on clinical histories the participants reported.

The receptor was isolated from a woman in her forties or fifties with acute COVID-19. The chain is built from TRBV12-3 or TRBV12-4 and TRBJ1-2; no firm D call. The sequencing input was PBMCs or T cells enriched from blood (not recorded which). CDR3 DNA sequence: TGTGCCAGCAGTTTTCGGTTTTATGGCTACACCTTC. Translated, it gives CASSFRFYGYTF.